This TCR beta chain was identified during a study of blood T cell repertoires in COVID-19. Turning to the study itself: Acute and convalescent COVID-19 samples came from the United States, Italy and Spain.

Per germline, CDR1 SGHAT and CDR2 FQDESV (reference sequence). The trim removed 6 bases at V and 1 base at J, leaving 1 base unmatched. CDR3 length equals 13 residues. Sequencing used immunoSEQ multiplex PCR; TCRdb keeps in-frame clones, though not all of them. The sample lists 140,000 to 150,000 clones, around four fifths occurring once. The chain employs TRBV11-1 and TRBJ2-3, with 7 bases that match TRBD2. Sample: peripheral blood. The receptor was isolated from a woman aged 40-49 years with active or convalescent COVID-19. CDR3 amino acids: CASRGRGTDTQYF. Here the CDR3 DNA reads TGTGCCAGCAGGGGGAGGGGCACAGATACGCAGTATTTT. The variable domain in full, completed from reference TRBV11-1 and TRBJ2-3, reads EAEVAQSPRYKITEKSQAVAFWCDPISGHATLYWYRQILGQGPELLVQFQDESVVDDSQLPKDRFSAERLKGVDSTLKIQPAELGDSAMYLCASRGRGTDTQYFGPGTRLTVL.